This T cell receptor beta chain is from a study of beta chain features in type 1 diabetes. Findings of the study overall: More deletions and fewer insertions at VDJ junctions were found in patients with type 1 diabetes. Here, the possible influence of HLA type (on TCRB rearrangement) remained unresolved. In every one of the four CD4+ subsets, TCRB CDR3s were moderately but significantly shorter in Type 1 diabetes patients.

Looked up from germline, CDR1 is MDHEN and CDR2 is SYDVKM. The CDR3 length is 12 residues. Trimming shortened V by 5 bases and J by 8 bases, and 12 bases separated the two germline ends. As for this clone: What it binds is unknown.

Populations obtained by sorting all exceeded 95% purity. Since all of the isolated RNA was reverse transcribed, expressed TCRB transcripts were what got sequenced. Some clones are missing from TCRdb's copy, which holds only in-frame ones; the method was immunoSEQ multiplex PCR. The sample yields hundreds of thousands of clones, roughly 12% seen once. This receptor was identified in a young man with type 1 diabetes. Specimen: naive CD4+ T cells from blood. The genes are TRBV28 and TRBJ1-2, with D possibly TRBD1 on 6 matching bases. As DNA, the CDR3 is TGTGCCAGCAGTCCCCACGGGGGCGGCTACACCTTC. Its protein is CASSPHGGGYTF.